This T cell receptor beta chain was captured in a study of spatial heterogeneity in lung cancer (dated by TCRdb to the late 2010s). Looking at the study overall: Beta-chain transcripts were consistently detected in greater numbers than alpha-chain transcripts, which likely reflected higher beta-chain transcript abundance. In the raw uncorrected reads, each unique combination of TCR and UMI appeared more than ten times on average. The study linked features of the TCR repertoire to counts of nonsynonymous mutations, which were determined by whole-exome sequencing of tumor tissue. TCR alpha and beta repertoires were quantitatively compared across multiple tumor regions, matched nontumor lung and blood in non-small cell lung cancer. At surgery, hundreds of tumor regions, 64 matched nontumor lung samples and more than 50 PBMC samples were TCR-sequenced for both alpha and beta chains. The full study reports these points: Ubiquitous expanded tumor TCRs were detected in blood more often at tumor resection than at routine follow-up. Additional single-cell paired TCR alpha and beta sequencing was considered necessary to confirm, at a functional level, the hypothesis that regional TCRs recognize regional mutations.

Trimming takes 4 bases from V and 1 base from J, and the germline ends sit 10 bases apart. For CDR1 and CDR2, the germline V gene lists KGHSH and LQKENI. Inclusive of the bounding cysteine and phenylalanine, the CDR3 is 14 residues long. Here the CDR3 DNA is all that survives: 42 bases in frame from base 1. Per the publication, the time point label means: sample taken at primary tumor resection. Samples were obtained from about 75 patients with early-stage, untreated non-small cell lung cancer from the lung TRACERx cohort. For TCR sequencing, whole RNA was extracted from tumor and nontumor lung tissue, or from cryopreserved PBMC samples, and no cell sorting was done. Patients were selected for TCR sequencing only if sufficient RNA was available from at least two tumor regions. Receptor amplification or capture employed 5' RACE. The data were produced on a NextSeq 500. The TCR library protocol attached a unique molecular identifier to each TCR cDNA molecule to allow correction of PCR and sequencing errors. The paper's data handling went like this. TCR identification, UMI-based error correction and CDR3 extraction were all carried out with Decombinator tools. TCRs above a frequency of 2 per 1,000, corresponding to the top 1% of the tumor frequency distribution, were defined as expanded. Renyi diversity was calculated using the R vegan package after each repertoire was subsampled 100 times to 5,000 TCRs. To build CDR3 similarity networks, amino acid triplet string-kernel similarity was used, and CDR3s were connected when their pairwise similarity was above 0.82. The public sequencing data were trimmed at Q25 with fastp and processed into clonotypes with MiXCR by TCRdb, which kept only in-frame beta chains. Entries that share a CDR3 protein sequence are merged under the most common genes and DNA. The V and J calls reflect TCRdb's pipeline rather than the authors' work. For this sample the table gives 40,000 to 45,000 distinct CDR3 sequences, of which under 7.5% were detected only once. The ten largest account for about 45% of the sample.

Points on this clonotype: Its antigen has not been determined. Base qualities are not at hand, and no much larger clone is one base apart.

The chain was built from TRBV18 and TRBJ1-1, with the D segment identity uncertain. The receptor was derived from a female donor with early-stage non-small cell lung cancer. The sample here was PBMCs, taken at surgery. The sequence in DNA is TGTGCCAGCTCACGTCTTACCGAGAACACTGAAGCTTTCTTT. Translation gives CASSRLTENTEAFF.